These 5 T cell receptor beta chains were all obtained from the same sample, sequenced in a study of blood T cell repertoires in COVID-19. Repertoires were generated with immunoSEQ multiplex PCR, while TCRdb's copy carries only in-frame clones and drops some. Of some 390,000 clones listed, about 90% are singletons. Sequencing was performed on PBMCs or T cells enriched from blood (not recorded which). The receptors shown here come from a woman in her 30s who had recovered from COVID-19.

The chain joins TRBV25-1 to TRBJ2-1; 10 bases line up with TRBD2. The CDR3 extends over 16 amino acids. The J segment lost 6 bases and the V segment lost 3 bases, leaving 8 bases of the junction unmatched. Germline loops: CDR1 MGHDK, CDR2 SYGVNS. In nucleotides, the CDR3 is TGTGCCAGCAGTGAGGCTAGCGGGAGTAGAAGCAATGAGCAGTTCTTC. This encodes CASSEASGSRSNEQFF.

The rearrangement links TRBV5-6 to TRBJ1-1, with D perhaps matching TRBD1 (6 bases). Trimming removed 0 bases at V and 1 base at J, with 10 bases between. Looked up from germline, CDR1 is SGHDT and CDR2 is YYEEEE. The CDR3 runs to 15 residues. The DNA of the CDR3 is TGTGCCAGCAGCTTGGATTTACAGGGGAACACTGAAGCTTTCTTT. It specifies CASSLDLQGNTEAFF.

J is TRBJ1-1 and V is TRBV5-1; perhaps TRBD1 as D (6 bases). From germline, CDR1 is SGHRS and CDR2 YFSETQ. This CDR3 spans 13 amino acids. V shed 4 bases and J shed 7 bases, with 14 bases lying between them. The CDR3 DNA reads as TGCGCCAGCAGCCCCCCTGGGGGCATTGAAGCTTTCTTT. It yields the protein CASSPPGGIEAFF.

The rearrangement links TRBV15 to TRBJ1-4; 7 bases align to TRBD1. CDR1 and CDR2 (germline): LNHNV, YYDKDF (reference sequence). V gave up 0 bases and J gave up 4 bases; unmatched junction bases: 5. The CDR3 contains 16 residues. In DNA form, the CDR3 reads TGTGCCACCAGCAGAGATGGGACAGTACGTAATGAAAAACTGTTTTTT. Translating gives CATSRDGTVRNEKLFF.

V usage is TRBV4-3 and J usage is TRBJ2-6; TRBD1 aligns across 9 bases. V was pared by 3 bases and J by 4 bases, with 4 bases of the junction left unmatched. Germline V gene sequence: CDR1 LGHNA, CDR2 YSLEER. The CDR3 is 16 amino acids. CDR3 residues: CASSQDRGSGANVLTF. The CDR3 DNA reads as TGCGCCAGCAGCCAGGACAGGGGTTCCGGGGCCAACGTCCTGACTTTC.